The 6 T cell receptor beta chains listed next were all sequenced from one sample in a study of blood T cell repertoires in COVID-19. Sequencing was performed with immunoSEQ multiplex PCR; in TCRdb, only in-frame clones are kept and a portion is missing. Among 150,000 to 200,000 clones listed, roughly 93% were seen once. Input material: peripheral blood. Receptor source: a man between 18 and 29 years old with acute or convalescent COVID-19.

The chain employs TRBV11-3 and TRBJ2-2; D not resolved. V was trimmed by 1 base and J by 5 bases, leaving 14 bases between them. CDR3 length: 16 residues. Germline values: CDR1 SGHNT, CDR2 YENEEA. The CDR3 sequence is CASSLVGPYGTGELFF. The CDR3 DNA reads TGTGCCAGCAGCTTAGTCGGTCCCTACGGTACCGGGGAGCTGTTTTTT. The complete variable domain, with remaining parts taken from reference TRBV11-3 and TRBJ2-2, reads EAGVVQSPRYKIIEKKQPVAFWCNPISGHNTLYWYLQNLGQGPELLIRYENEEAVDDSQLPKDRFSAERLKGVDSTLKIQPAELGDSAVYLCASSLVGPYGTGELFFGEGSRLTVL.

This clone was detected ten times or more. The CDR3 nucleotides read TGTGCCAGCAGTGAACTAGCGGGAAACACCGGGGAGCTGTTTTTT. It translates to CASSELAGNTGELFF. The chain uses TRBV6-1 and TRBJ2-2; 9 bases match TRBD2. The CDR3 runs 15 residues. The V and J ends lost 2 bases and 2 bases, in that order; junction bases with no gene match: 0. Germline V gene data show CDR1 as MNHNS and CDR2 as SASEGT.

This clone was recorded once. CDR3 sequence (DNA): TGTGCCACCAGCACCCTGGCGGGGTTTTCGAACACCGGGGAGCTGTTTTTT. This sequence encodes CATSTLAGFSNTGELFF. The J gene is TRBJ2-2, the V gene TRBV15, with D maybe TRBD2 (6 bases). The germline CDR1 and CDR2 sequences are LNHNV and YYDKDF (reference sequence). CDR3 size: 17 residues. V lost 4 bases and J 0 bases, leaving 15 bases between the germline ends.

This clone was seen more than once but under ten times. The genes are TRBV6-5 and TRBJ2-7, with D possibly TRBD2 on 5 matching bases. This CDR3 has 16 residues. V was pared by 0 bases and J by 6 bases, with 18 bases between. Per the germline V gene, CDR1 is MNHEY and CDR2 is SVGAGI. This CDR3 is CASSYSWTSTVGEQYF. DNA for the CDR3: TGTGCCAGCAGTTACTCTTGGACTTCTACGGTCGGCGAGCAGTACTTC.

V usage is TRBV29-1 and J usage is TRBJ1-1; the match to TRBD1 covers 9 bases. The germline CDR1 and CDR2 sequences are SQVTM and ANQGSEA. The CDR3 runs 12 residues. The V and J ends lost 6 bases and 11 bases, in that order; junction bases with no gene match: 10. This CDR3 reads CSVHRGPVSAFF. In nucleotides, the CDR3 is TGCAGCGTGCACAGGGGGCCAGTCTCCGCTTTCTTT. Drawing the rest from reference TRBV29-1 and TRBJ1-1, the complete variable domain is SAVISQKPSRDICQRGTSLTIQCQVDSQVTMMFWYRQQPGQSLTLIATANQGSEATYESGFVIDKFPISRPNLTFSTLTVSNMSPEDSSIYLCSVHRGPVSAFFGQGTRLTVV.

CDR3 in DNA: TGTGCCAGCAACCAGGGGGAGAACACTGAAGCTTTCTTT. It translates to CASNQGENTEAFF. V and J are TRBV6-5 and TRBJ1-1; the match to TRBD1 covers 7 bases. Unmatched junction bases numbered 3, after V lost 7 bases and J lost 1 base. There are 13 residues in the CDR3. Germline loops: CDR1 MNHEY, CDR2 SVGAGI.